This T cell receptor (beta chain) came from a study of blood T cell repertoires in COVID-19. Overall study: COVID-19 samples, acute and convalescent, were from the United States, Italy and Spain.

Method: immunoSEQ multiplex PCR; TCRdb's copy keeps in-frame clones and lacks some. The top ten clones hold 6.6% of a sample with 230,000 or so clones, 70% to 90% of them seen once. This CDR3 region has 17 residues. Trimming shortened V by 4 bases and J by 4 bases, and 20 bases separated the two germline ends. Germline CDR1 MGHRA, CDR2 YSYEKL. A PCR-confirmed or clinician-diagnosed COVID-19 case had contacted exposed participants within 2 weeks of entry. Sequencing input: PBMCs or T cells enriched from blood (not recorded which). This clonotype was sampled from a woman aged 50 to 65 who had been exposed to COVID-19. V is TRBV4-1 and J is TRBJ1-3; D is possibly TRBD1 (5 bases). The CDR3 spells CASSRGVIGVGGNTIYF. As DNA, the CDR3 is TGCGCCAGCAGCCGGGGGGTAATAGGGGTAGGAGGAAACACCATATATTTT.